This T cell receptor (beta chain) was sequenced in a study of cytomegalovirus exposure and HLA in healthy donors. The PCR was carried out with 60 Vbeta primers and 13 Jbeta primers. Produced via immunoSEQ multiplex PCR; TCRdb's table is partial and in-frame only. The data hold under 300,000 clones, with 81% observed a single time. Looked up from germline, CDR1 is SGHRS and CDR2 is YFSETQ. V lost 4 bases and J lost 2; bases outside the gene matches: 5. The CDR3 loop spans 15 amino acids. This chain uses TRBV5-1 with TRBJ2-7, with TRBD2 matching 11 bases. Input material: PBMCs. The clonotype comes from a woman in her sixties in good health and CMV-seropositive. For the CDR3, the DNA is TGCGCCAGCAGCCACACTAGCGGGAGAGCCTACGAGCAGTACTTC. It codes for CASSHTSGRAYEQYF.